This T cell receptor (beta chain) stems from a study of shared clonotypes between healthy human individuals. Remarks on this clone: Its antigen is still unknown.

Profiling relied on immunoSEQ multiplex PCR, and the TCRdb table lists in-frame clones only, not all of them. Of hundreds of thousands of clones in the sample, 74% were seen once. General observations from the study: Lower generation probabilities were found for non-shared clonotypes than for those shared by all four donors.

The material sequenced was memory CD4+ T cells sorted from blood. Subset described: CD45RA-negative fraction. This sequence was found in a woman aged 25-40 years in good health.

The CDR3 DNA is TGTGCCAGCAGTTCGCGGGGGTACGAGCAGTACTTC. Translating gives CASSSRGYEQYF. The chain joins TRBV6-5 to TRBJ2-7; 7 bases agree with TRBD2. The V gene end was trimmed by 4 bases and the J gene end by 4 bases; junction bases not matched to a gene: 1. This CDR3 has 12 amino acids. CDR1 is MNHEY and CDR2 is SVGAGI in the germline V gene.